This T cell receptor (beta chain) came from a study of T cell responses to AZD1222 COVID-19 vaccine. Profiled with immunoSEQ multiplex PCR; TCRdb holds only in-frame clones, not every one. Among about 140,000 clones listed, more than 75% were seen once. Comments on this clone: Its antigen is undetermined.

Study observations and caveats: Two AZD1222 administrations were followed by greater Spike-specific TCR breadth and depth. Donors were largely white British and mainly female; clonal diversity was possibly underestimated. Repertoires in all cases were sampled only once the peak T cell response had passed.

CDR1 and CDR2 from the germline V gene are MNHNS and SASEGT. The length of the CDR3 is 15 residues. Trimming stripped 0 bases from V and 1 base from J, with 6 bases between. J is TRBJ2-2 and V is TRBV6-1; D is unclear. The input for sequencing was peripheral blood, taken 28 days after the second AZD1222 dose. The source of this sequence is an adult who received the AZD1222 COVID-19 vaccine. The CDR3 spells CASSEAGMNTGELFF. In DNA, the CDR3 is TGTGCCAGCAGTGAAGCGGGGATGAACACCGGGGAGCTGTTTTTT.